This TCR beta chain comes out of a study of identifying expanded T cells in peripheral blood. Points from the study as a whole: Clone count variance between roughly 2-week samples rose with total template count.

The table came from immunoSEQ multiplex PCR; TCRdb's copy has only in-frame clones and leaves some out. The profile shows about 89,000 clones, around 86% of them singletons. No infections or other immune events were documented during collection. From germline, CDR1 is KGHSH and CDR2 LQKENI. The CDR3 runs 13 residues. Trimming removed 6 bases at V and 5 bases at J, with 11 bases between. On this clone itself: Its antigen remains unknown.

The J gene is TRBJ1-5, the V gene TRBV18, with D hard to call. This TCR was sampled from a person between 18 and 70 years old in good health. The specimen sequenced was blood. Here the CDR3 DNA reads TGTGCCAGCTCCAAAGGGAGGGATCAGCCCCAGCATTTT. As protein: CASSKGRDQPQHF.